This T cell receptor beta chain was recovered during a study of cytomegalovirus exposure and HLA in healthy donors. Study in general: HLA-typed donors were the source of about 85 million unique TCRs, which an early data release held. Notes on the study in general: According to the study, 160 or so TCR beta chains were cytomegalovirus-associated. As immune exposure information, only CMV serostatus was available.

CDR3 length: 14 residues. Losses at the gene ends were 5 bases for V and 4 bases for J; bases not matched to a gene: 5. In germline, CDR1 is MGHRA, CDR2 YSYEKL. Use of 60 Vbeta and 13 Jbeta primers characterized the PCR. TCRdb keeps only in-frame clones here, not all; method: immunoSEQ multiplex PCR. The sample records over 200,000 clones, about four fifths being singletons. As to this clone: Its specificity is unknown.

This receptor was taken from a man in his forties in good health and CMV-seropositive. Material: PBMCs. The chain couples TRBV4-1 to TRBJ1-1, with TRBD1 matching 9 bases. CDR3 sequence reads: CASSVRDRATEAFF. The CDR3, as DNA: TGCGCCAGCAGCGTCCGGGACAGGGCCACTGAAGCTTTCTTT.